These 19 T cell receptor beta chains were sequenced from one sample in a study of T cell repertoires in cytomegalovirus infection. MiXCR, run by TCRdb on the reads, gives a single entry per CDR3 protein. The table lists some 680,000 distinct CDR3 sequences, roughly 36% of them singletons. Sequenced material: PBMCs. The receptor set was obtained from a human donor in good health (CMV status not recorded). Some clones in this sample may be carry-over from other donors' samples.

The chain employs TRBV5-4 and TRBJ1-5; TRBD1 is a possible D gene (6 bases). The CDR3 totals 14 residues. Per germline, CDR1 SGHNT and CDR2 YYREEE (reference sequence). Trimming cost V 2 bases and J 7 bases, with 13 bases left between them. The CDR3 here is CASSFGPQGQPQHF. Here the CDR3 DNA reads TGTGCCAGCAGCTTCGGGCCTCAGGGGCAGCCCCAGCATTTT.

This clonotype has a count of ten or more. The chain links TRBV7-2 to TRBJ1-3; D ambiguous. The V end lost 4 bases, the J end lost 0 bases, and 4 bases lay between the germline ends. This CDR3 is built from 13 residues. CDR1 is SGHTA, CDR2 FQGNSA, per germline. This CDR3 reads CASSSSSGNTIYF. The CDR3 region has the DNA TGTGCCAGCAGCTCAAGCTCTGGAAACACCATATATTTT.

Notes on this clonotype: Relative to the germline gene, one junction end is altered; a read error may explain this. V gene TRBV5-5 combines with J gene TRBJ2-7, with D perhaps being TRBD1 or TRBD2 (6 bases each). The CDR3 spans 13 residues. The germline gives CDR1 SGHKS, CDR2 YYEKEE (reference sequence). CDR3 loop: CDSSLGGPYEQYF. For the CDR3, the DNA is TGTGACAGCAGCTTGGGGGGCCCCTACGAGCAGTACTTC.

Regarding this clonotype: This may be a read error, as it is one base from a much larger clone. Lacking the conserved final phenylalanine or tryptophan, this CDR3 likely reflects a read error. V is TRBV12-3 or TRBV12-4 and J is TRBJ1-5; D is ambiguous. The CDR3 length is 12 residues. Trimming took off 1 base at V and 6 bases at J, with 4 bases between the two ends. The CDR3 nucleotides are TGTGCCAGCAGTTTAGAGGCTCAGCCCCAGCATTTG. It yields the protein CASSLEAQPQHL.

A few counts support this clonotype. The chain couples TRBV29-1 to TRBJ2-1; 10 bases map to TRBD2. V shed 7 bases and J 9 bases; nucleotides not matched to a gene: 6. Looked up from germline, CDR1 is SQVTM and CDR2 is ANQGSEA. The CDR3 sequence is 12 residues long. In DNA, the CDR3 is TGCAGCGCTAGCGGGAGTCCCGGTGAGCAGTTCTTC. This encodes CSASGSPGEQFF.

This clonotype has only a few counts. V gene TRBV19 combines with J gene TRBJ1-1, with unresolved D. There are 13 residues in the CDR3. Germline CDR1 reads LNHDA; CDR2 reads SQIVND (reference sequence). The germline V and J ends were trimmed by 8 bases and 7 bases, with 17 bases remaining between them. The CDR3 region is CASYGPRSLEAFF. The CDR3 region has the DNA TGTGCCAGTTATGGCCCCCGCAGCCTTGAAGCTTTCTTT. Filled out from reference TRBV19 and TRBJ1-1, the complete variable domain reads DGGITQSPKYLFRKEGQNVTLSCEQNLNHDAMYWYRQDPGQGLRLIYYSQIVNDFQKGDIAEGYSVSREKKESFPLTVTSAQKNPTAFYLCASYGPRSLEAFFGQGTRLTVV.

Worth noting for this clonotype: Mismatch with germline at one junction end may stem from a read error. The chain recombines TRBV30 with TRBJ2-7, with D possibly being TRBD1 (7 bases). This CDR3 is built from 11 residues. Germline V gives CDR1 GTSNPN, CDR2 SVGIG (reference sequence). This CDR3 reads CGARGDYEQYF. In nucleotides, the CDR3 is TGCGGTGCCAGGGGGGACTACGAGCAGTACTTC.

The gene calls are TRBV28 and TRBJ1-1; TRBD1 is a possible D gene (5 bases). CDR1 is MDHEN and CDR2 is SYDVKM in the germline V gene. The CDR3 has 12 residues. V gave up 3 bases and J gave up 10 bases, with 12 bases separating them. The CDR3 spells CASSLSGGGAFF. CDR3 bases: TGTGCCAGCAGTTTGTCGGGCGGGGGAGCTTTCTTT.

CDR3 nucleotide sequence: TGTGCCAGCAGCCCCGACAGGCGGGCCTACGAGCAGTACTTC. Encoded protein: CASSPDRRAYEQYF. The chain employs TRBV7-2 and TRBJ2-7, with D possibly matching TRBD1 (6 bases). The CDR3 is 14 amino acids. Germline V lookup: CDR1 SGHTA, CDR2 FQGNSA. Trimming shortened V by 5 bases and J by 2 bases, and 13 bases separated the two germline ends.

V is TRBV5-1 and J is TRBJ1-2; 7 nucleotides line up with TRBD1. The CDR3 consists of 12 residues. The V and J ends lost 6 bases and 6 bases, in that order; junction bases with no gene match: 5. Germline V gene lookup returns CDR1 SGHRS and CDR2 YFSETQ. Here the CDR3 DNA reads TGCGCCAGCACGAAACAGGGGAATGGCTACACCTTC. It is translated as CASTKQGNGYTF.

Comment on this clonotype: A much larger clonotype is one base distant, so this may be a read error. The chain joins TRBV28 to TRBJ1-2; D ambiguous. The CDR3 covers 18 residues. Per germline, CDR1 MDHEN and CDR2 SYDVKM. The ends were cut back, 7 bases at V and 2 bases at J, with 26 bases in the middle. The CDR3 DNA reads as TGTGCCAGCAACACACCCCGGGGATTAGAGTCTCGAAACTATGGCTACACCTTC. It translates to CASNTPRGLESRNYGYTF.

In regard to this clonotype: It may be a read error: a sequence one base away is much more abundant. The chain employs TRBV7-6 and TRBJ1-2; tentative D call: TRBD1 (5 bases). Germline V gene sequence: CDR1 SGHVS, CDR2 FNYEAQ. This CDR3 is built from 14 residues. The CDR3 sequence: CASSLSGTYYGYPF. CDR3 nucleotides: TGTGCCAGCAGCTTGTCCGGGACTTACTATGGCTACCCCTTC. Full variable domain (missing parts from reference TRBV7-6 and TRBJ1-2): GAGVSQSPRYKVTKRGQDVALRCDPISGHVSLYWYRQALGQGPEFLTYFNYEAQQDKSGLPNDRFSAERPEGSISTLTIQRTEQRDSAMYRCASSLSGTYYGYPFGSGTRLTVV.

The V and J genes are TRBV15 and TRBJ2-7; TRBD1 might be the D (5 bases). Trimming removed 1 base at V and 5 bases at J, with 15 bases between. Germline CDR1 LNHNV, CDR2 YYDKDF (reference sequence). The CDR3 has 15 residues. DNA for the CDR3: TGTGCCACCAGCAGAGTGCCACCAGGGTCACACGAGCAGTACTTC. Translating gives CATSRVPPGSHEQYF.

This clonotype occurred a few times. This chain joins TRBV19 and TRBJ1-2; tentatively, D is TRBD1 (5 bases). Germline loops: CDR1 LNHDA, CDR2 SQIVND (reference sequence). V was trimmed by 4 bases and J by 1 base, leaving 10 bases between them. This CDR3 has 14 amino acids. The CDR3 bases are TGTGCCAGTAGTAGGGACGCCTTTAACTATGGCTACACCTTC. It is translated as CASSRDAFNYGYTF.

The DNA for the CDR3 is TGTGCCAGCAGTCTCAGGGGAAGTATCGGGTCCCTCCACTTT. The encoded protein is CASSLRGSIGSLHF. This sequence joins TRBV28 and TRBJ1-6; D may be TRBD1 (6 bases). V lost 5 bases and J lost 14, with 19 bases in between. The CDR3 extends over 14 amino acids. CDR1 MDHEN and CDR2 SYDVKM come from the germline V gene.

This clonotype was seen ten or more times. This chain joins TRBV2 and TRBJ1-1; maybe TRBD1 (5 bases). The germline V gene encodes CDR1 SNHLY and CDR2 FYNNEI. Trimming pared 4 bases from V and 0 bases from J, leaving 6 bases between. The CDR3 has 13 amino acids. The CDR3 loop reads CASSGGLNTEAFF. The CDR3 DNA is TGTGCCAGCAGTGGGGGACTGAACACTGAAGCTTTCTTT.

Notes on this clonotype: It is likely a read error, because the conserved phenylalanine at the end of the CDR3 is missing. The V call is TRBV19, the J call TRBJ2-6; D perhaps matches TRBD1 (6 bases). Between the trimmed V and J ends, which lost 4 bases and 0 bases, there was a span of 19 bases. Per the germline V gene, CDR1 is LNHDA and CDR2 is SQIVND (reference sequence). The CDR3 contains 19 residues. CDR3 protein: CASSTTAGTSYSGANVLTL. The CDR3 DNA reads TGTGCCAGTAGTACGACCGCCGGGACAAGCTACTCTGGGGCCAACGTCCTGACTTTA.

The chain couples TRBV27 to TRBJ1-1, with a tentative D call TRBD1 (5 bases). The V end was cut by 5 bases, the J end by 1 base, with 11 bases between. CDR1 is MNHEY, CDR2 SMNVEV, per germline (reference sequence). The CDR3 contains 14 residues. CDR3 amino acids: CASSGGRWNTEAFF. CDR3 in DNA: TGTGCCAGCAGTGGGGGGAGGTGGAACACTGAAGCTTTCTTT.

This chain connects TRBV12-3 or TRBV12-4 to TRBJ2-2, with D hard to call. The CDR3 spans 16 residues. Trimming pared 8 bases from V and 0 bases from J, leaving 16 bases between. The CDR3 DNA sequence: TGTGCCAGCCGCTCAGTTGGGTTTGCGAACACCGGGGAGCTGTTTTTT. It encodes CASRSVGFANTGELFF.